This T cell receptor (beta chain) stems from a study of shared clonotypes between healthy human individuals. Whole-study results and caveats: A few donors showed sharing of around 5% of naive CD4 clonotypes.

As concerns this clone: Its antigen remains unknown.

Libraries were prepared by immunoSEQ multiplex PCR; TCRdb keeps only in-frame clonotypes and omits some of them. The table lists 800,000 to 950,000 clones, about 96% of them singletons. Naive CD8 cells were CD45RO-negative, positively selected for CCR7, excluding terminally differentiated effector memory CD45RA+ cells. The ends were cut back, 3 bases at V and 0 bases at J, with 10 bases in the middle. The germline gives CDR1 SGDLS, CDR2 YYNGEE. The CDR3 consists of 15 residues. The rearrangement links TRBV9 to TRBJ2-1, with D unresolved. This TCR was recovered from a young man in good health. The sequenced material came from naive CD8+ T cells sorted from blood. The CDR3: CASSDTGSSYNEQFF. The CDR3 DNA is TGTGCCAGCAGCGACACGGGTAGCTCCTACAATGAGCAGTTCTTC. Complete variable domain (other parts from reference TRBV9 and TRBJ2-1): DSGVTQTPKHLITATGQRVTLRCSPRSGDLSVYWYQQSLDQGLQFLIQYYNGEERAKGNILERFSAQQFPDLHSELNLSSLELGDSALYFCASSDTGSSYNEQFFGPGTRLTVL.